These 16 T cell receptor beta chains originate from one sample sequenced in a study of post-analysis software for immune sequencing data. Study findings and constraints: Elevated frequency relative to controls characterized roughly five TRBV segments in patients, TRBV5-6, TRBV5-1 and TRBV20-1 among them.

No antigens are known for them. The TCR beta cDNA libraries carried unique molecular identifiers. Each CDR3 protein gets one entry after TCRdb re-called the PCR reads with MiXCR. The data show fewer than 850,000 distinct CDR3 sequences, roughly 29% seen once. The sequencing sample was made of blood. Receptors originate from a girl aged 10 to 17 with multiple sclerosis.

The chain is built from TRBV20-1 and TRBJ2-3; 11 nucleotides line up with TRBD2. CDR1 is DFQATT and CDR2 is SNEGSKA in the germline V gene (reference sequence). V was pared by 6 bases and J by 2 bases, with 7 bases of the junction left unmatched. The CDR3 contains 15 residues. In nucleotides, the CDR3 is TGCAGTGCGGGACGACTAGCGGGGAACACAGATACGCAGTATTTT. This codes for CSAGRLAGNTDTQYF.

The chain couples TRBV5-5 to TRBJ2-6; D is ambiguous. The V gene's germline CDR1 is SGHKS and CDR2 YYEKEE (reference sequence). The germline V and J ends were trimmed by 2 bases and 0 bases, with 15 bases remaining between them. The CDR3 consists of 18 residues. CDR3 residues: CASSFYSSTTSGANVLTF. Written as DNA, the CDR3 is TGTGCCAGCAGCTTTTATTCATCCACAACCTCTGGGGCCAACGTCCTGACTTTC.

The chain couples TRBV2 to TRBJ2-1; a possible D gene is TRBD2 (5 bases). The V gene's germline CDR1 is SNHLY and CDR2 FYNNEI. The CDR3 is 14 residues long. The germline V and J ends were trimmed by 11 bases and 0 bases, with 14 bases remaining between them. CDR3 bases: TGTGCCCGCACCCCGGGGAGCTCCTACAATGAGCAGTTCTTC. Residues: CARTPGSSYNEQFF.

This clonotype has a handful of counts. The rearrangement links TRBV5-1 to TRBJ2-1; D not certain. The CDR3 spans 14 residues. V lost 3 bases to trimming and J lost 6 bases, with 13 bases between them. Germline loops: CDR1 SGHRS, CDR2 YFSETQ. The CDR3 loop reads CASSWVLAGNEQFF. The CDR3 DNA follows: TGCGCCAGCAGCTGGGTGTTAGCTGGCAATGAGCAGTTCTTC. Filled out from reference TRBV5-1 and TRBJ2-1, the complete variable domain reads KAGVTQTPRYLIKTRGQQVTLSCSPISGHRSVSWYQQTPGQGLQFLFEYFSETQRNKGNFPGRFSGRQFSNSRSEMNVSTLELGDSALYLCASSWVLAGNEQFFGPGTRLTVL.

The rearrangement joins TRBV20-1 to TRBJ1-1; D might be TRBD1 (5 bases). CDR3 length: 13 residues. CDR1 DFQATT and CDR2 SNEGSKA come from the germline V gene (reference sequence). The V end was cut by 5 bases, the J end by 5 bases, with 15 bases between. The CDR3 sequence is CSAARRGATEAFF. CDR3 sequence (DNA): TGCAGTGCTGCCAGGAGGGGAGCAACTGAAGCTTTCTTT.

The genes are TRBV7-2 and TRBJ2-3; TRBD1 or TRBD2 may be the D gene (7 bases each). There are 16 residues in the CDR3. Trimming cost V 5 bases and J 0 bases, with 15 bases left between them. CDR1 is SGHTA, CDR2 FQGNSA, per germline. The CDR3 coding sequence is TGTGCCAGCAGCCCCAGGGGGAGGGGTAGCACAGATACGCAGTATTTT. It yields the protein CASSPRGRGSTDTQYF.

This clonotype has more than one count but fewer than ten. The chain has TRBV5-6 and TRBJ1-1; no firm D call. CDR3 length: 15 amino acids. Trimming stripped 4 bases from V and 4 bases from J, with 17 bases between. Germline V gene lookup returns CDR1 SGHDT and CDR2 YYEEEE. The DNA of the CDR3 is TGTGCCAGCAGCGATATAGCGACTGCGGTCACTGAAGCTTTCTTT. It codes for CASSDIATAVTEAFF.

This clonotype occurred a few times. The chain has TRBV12-3 or TRBV12-4 and TRBJ1-1; 8 bases map to TRBD1. The CDR3 totals 15 residues. Unmatched junction bases numbered 7, after V lost 6 bases and J lost 1 base. The CDR3 DNA follows: TGTGCCAGCAGACGTACTACAGGGGGGAACACTGAAGCTTTCTTT. This gives the protein CASRRTTGGNTEAFF.

In regard to this clonotype: One end of the junction fails to match germline, which may point to a read error. The V gene is TRBV29-1, the J gene TRBJ1-2; D not resolved. The CDR3 is made up of 12 amino acids. The germline V gene has CDR1 SQVTM and CDR2 ANQGSEA. CDR3 residues: CSVVEVLYGYIF. The CDR3 nucleotides are TGCAGCGTTGTGGAAGTTCTCTATGGCTACATCTTC.

This clonotype came up a few times. The chain recombines TRBV11-2 with TRBJ2-1; TRBD2 matches 11 bases. This CDR3 contains 15 residues. V gave up 11 bases and J gave up 0 bases; unmatched junction bases: 6. Germline-derived CDR1 and CDR2 are SGHAT and FQNNGV. CDR3 protein: CAGASGRSSYNEQFF. CDR3 nucleotides: TGTGCCGGGGCTAGCGGGAGGAGCTCCTACAATGAGCAGTTCTTC.

The chain employs TRBV10-3 and TRBJ2-5; perhaps TRBD1 as D (6 bases). CDR3 length: 16 amino acids. V was cut by 2 bases and J by 0 bases, with 13 bases left in between. CDR1 ENHRY and CDR2 SYGVKD come from the germline V gene. CDR3 sequence: CAISEPGARDQETQYF. The CDR3 nucleotides read TGTGCCATCAGTGAGCCAGGGGCTAGAGACCAAGAGACCCAGTACTTC.

This clonotype was picked up a small number of times. The chain recombines TRBV20-1 with TRBJ2-7; 11 nucleotides match TRBD2. V lost 5 bases and J lost 2; bases outside the gene matches: 5. CDR3 length: 14 amino acids. Germline V gives CDR1 DFQATT, CDR2 SNEGSKA (reference sequence). The CDR3 sequence: CSAFIAGGPYEQYF. For the CDR3, the DNA is TGCAGTGCTTTCATAGCGGGAGGGCCCTACGAGCAGTACTTC.

This clonotype was counted only a few times. The DNA for the CDR3 is TGCGCCAGCAGCTTGCAGGGGCGAGACTACAATGAGCAGTTCTTC. It specifies CASSLQGRDYNEQFF. This chain uses TRBV5-1 with TRBJ2-1; a weak D match, TRBD1 (6 bases). Trimming removed 1 base from V and 3 bases from J, with 11 bases in between. Germline-derived CDR1 and CDR2 are SGHRS and YFSETQ. The CDR3 is 15 residues long. Based on the CDR3 plus reference TRBV5-1 and TRBJ2-1, the full variable domain is KAGVTQTPRYLIKTRGQQVTLSCSPISGHRSVSWYQQTPGQGLQFLFEYFSETQRNKGNFPGRFSGRQFSNSRSEMNVSTLELGDSALYLCASSLQGRDYNEQFFGPGTRLTVL.

This chain links TRBV29-1 with TRBJ2-5; D might be TRBD2 (6 bases). The CDR3 covers 14 residues. From germline, CDR1 is SQVTM and CDR2 ANQGSEA. V shed 7 bases and J shed 5 bases, with 20 bases lying between them. The CDR3 is CSARGLAVDETQYF. Here the CDR3 DNA reads TGCAGCGCGAGGGGACTCGCCGTGGATGAGACCCAGTACTTC.

V gene TRBV24-1 combines with J gene TRBJ1-2; D gene unclear. The CDR3 loop spans 15 amino acids. Germline assignment: CDR1 KGHDR and CDR2 SFDVKD. V was cut by 4 bases and J by 5 bases, with 16 bases left in between. The CDR3 here is CATSDRRSDHYGYTF. The CDR3 DNA follows: TGTGCCACCAGTGACCGCCGGTCTGACCATTATGGCTACACCTTC.

The V gene is TRBV5-1, the J gene TRBJ2-1; 14 bases are shared with TRBD2. Germline V gene lookup returns CDR1 SGHRS and CDR2 YFSETQ. The CDR3 is 17 amino acids. The trim removed 4 bases at V and 6 bases at J, leaving 9 bases unmatched. This chain's CDR3 is CASSKGLAGVFGNEQFF. CDR3 coding DNA: TGCGCCAGCAGCAAGGGACTAGCGGGGGTATTTGGCAATGAGCAGTTCTTC.